This T cell receptor beta chain was sequenced during a study of blood T cell repertoires in COVID-19. Per the authors' pipeline: Estimation of nucleated cell counts relied on the amplification of reference gene primers. Sequencing used immunoSEQ multiplex PCR; TCRdb keeps in-frame clones, though not all of them. D and trimming were read from the DNA, whereas the V and J calls and clone size are those reported in that table. The sample lists 450,000 or so clones, 80% to 90% occurring once. This CDR3 has 15 residues. Per germline, CDR1 SEHNR and CDR2 FQNEAQ (reference sequence). V lost 1 base and J 5 bases, leaving 14 bases between the germline ends. Patients from Seattle were sampled longitudinally, starting during active infection.

The V call is TRBV7-9, the J call TRBJ2-5, with D possibly being TRBD2 (6 bases). Sequenced: peripheral blood. The receptor's source is a man aged 18-30 years with COVID-19, enrolled during active disease. The CDR3 nucleotides are TGTGCCAGCAGCTTAGTCGTGGCTCGGGGGGAGACCCAGTACTTC. Its translation: CASSLVVARGETQYF.